The 28 T cell receptor beta chains in this list originate from one sample, sequenced in a study of blood T cell repertoires in COVID-19. The protocol was immunoSEQ multiplex PCR, while the TCRdb copy is restricted to in-frame clones and leaves out a portion. The sample comprises almost 70,000 clones, 79% of which are singletons, and approximately 15% rests with the top ten. Sequencing was carried out using peripheral blood. The source is a man aged 60 to 75 with acute or convalescent COVID-19.

This chain uses TRBV24-1 with TRBJ2-3, with TRBD1 matching over 7 bases. The CDR3 length is 15 residues. Looked up from germline, CDR1 is KGHDR and CDR2 is SFDVKD. J gave up 0 bases and V 10 bases, and 9 bases lay outside the gene matches. The CDR3 DNA reads as TGTGCCACGAGGGGGCCGACAGGGAGCACAGATACGCAGTATTTT. Encoded protein: CATRGPTGSTDTQYF.

V gene TRBV15 combines with J gene TRBJ1-2; 7 positions match TRBD1. Germline V gives CDR1 LNHNV, CDR2 YYDKDF (reference sequence). J gave up 4 bases and V 4 bases, and 6 bases lay outside the gene matches. This CDR3 is built from 14 residues. Written as DNA, the CDR3 is TGTGCCACCAGCACCTTGGGACAGACCTATGGCTACACCTTC. Translation: CATSTLGQTYGYTF.

J is TRBJ2-1 and V is TRBV19; 11 bases are shared with TRBD2. The CDR3 loop spans 15 amino acids. After removal of 5 bases from V and 5 bases from J, the junction contained 5 bases not matched to a gene. From germline, CDR1 is LNHDA and CDR2 SQIVND (reference sequence). CDR3 in amino acids: CASSLIAGGNNEQFF. The CDR3 coding sequence is TGTGCCAGTAGTCTTATAGCGGGGGGGAACAATGAGCAGTTCTTC.

The gene calls are TRBV27 and TRBJ1-1, with unresolved D. The CDR3 length is 18 residues. In germline, CDR1 is MNHEY, CDR2 SMNVEV (reference sequence). The V and J ends lost 1 base and 1 base respectively, with 19 bases between them. CDR3 nucleotide sequence: TGTGCCAGCAGTTTATATGGTACGCCGAACCTAGAGAACACTGAAGCTTTCTTT. This translates into CASSLYGTPNLENTEAFF.

As concerns this clone: Mismatch with germline at one junction end may stem from a read error. This rearrangement joins TRBV7-7 to TRBJ1-1; perhaps TRBD1 as D (5 bases). Germline V lookup: CDR1 SSHAT, CDR2 FNYEAQ (reference sequence). There are 13 residues in the CDR3. The CDR3 protein is CASSQDRNTEAFF. DNA of the CDR3: TGTGCTAGCAGCCAAGACAGGAACACTGAAGCTTTCTTT.

This rearrangement joins TRBV9 to TRBJ2-7; 8 nucleotides match TRBD2. V lost 2 bases, J lost 0 bases, and 1 base stayed unmatched. Per the germline V gene, CDR1 is SGDLS and CDR2 is YYNGEE. The CDR3 covers 14 residues. The CDR3 protein is CASSVSGVSYEQYF. As DNA, the CDR3 is TGTGCCAGCAGCGTTAGCGGGGTCTCCTACGAGCAGTACTTC. The full variable domain, its missing parts supplied by reference TRBV9 and TRBJ2-7, is DSGVTQTPKHLITATGQRVTLRCSPRSGDLSVYWYQQSLDQGLQFLIQYYNGEERAKGNILERFSAQQFPDLHSELNLSSLELGDSALYFCASSVSGVSYEQYFGPGTRLTVT.

The chain joins TRBV3-1 (or the pseudogene TRBV3-2) to TRBJ1-5; D not resolved. This CDR3 is built from 15 residues. Trimming took 4 bases from V and 4 from J, leaving 14 bases between them. Germline V gene lookup returns CDR1 LGHDT and CDR2 YNNKEL (reference sequence). The CDR3, as DNA: TGTGCCAGCAGCCCCCAATATCGACAAAATCAGCCCCAGCATTTT. Translated, it gives CASSPQYRQNQPQHF.

The chain uses TRBV12-3 or TRBV12-4 and TRBJ2-3; 7 nucleotides line up with TRBD1. CDR3 length equals 13 residues. V dropped 5 bases and J dropped 7; count of bases not matched to a gene: 6. The CDR3 DNA is TGTGCCAGCAGTCCTGGGGACAGCTATACGCAGTATTTT. This gives the protein CASSPGDSYTQYF.

The rearrangement uses TRBV5-6 and TRBJ1-6; 7 bases are a match to TRBD1. The CDR3 is made up of 16 amino acids. Germline CDR1 SGHDT, CDR2 YYEEEE. J was trimmed by 8 bases and V by 2 bases; bases with no gene match: 10. CDR3 nucleotides: TGTGCCAGCAGCTTTAACAGGGGTTTTACCTATTCACCCCTCCACTTT. Encoded protein: CASSFNRGFTYSPLHF. Using reference TRBV5-6 and TRBJ1-6 for the parts outside the CDR3, the full variable domain is DAGVTQSPTHLIKTRGQQVTLRCSPKSGHDTVSWYQQALGQGPQFIFQYYEEEERQRGNFPDRFSGHQFPNYSSELNVNALLLGDSALYLCASSFNRGFTYSPLHFGNGTRLTVT.

The chain links TRBV24-1 to TRBJ2-1, with 7 nucleotides matching TRBD1. The germline CDR1 and CDR2 sequences are KGHDR and SFDVKD. The CDR3 spans 11 residues. Trimming removed 4 bases from V and 15 bases from J; junction bases left unmatched: 5. CDR3 residues: CATSDGTEVFF. CDR3 in DNA: TGTGCCACCAGTGACGGGACAGAAGTGTTCTTC.

This clone was seen a single time. One junction end disagrees with the germline gene, perhaps due to a read error. The V and J genes are TRBV15 and TRBJ1-2, with TRBD1 matching over 10 bases. Looked up from germline, CDR1 is LNHNV and CDR2 is YYDKDF (reference sequence). The length of the CDR3 is 15 residues. The CDR3 loop is CATSRDNPGQGKFGF. For the CDR3, the DNA is TGTGCCACCAGCAGAGATAATCCGGGACAGGGGAAGTTCGGCTTC.

The chain uses TRBV5-1 and TRBJ2-1; 9 bases line up with TRBD1. Trimming took 2 bases from V and 8 from J; bases not matched to a gene: 8. CDR3 length: 15 amino acids. Per the germline V gene, CDR1 is SGHRS and CDR2 is YFSETQ. The CDR3 reads CASSFGTGIKDEQFF. Written as DNA, the CDR3 is TGCGCCAGCAGCTTCGGGACAGGGATTAAGGATGAGCAGTTCTTC.

The chain uses TRBV7-9 and TRBJ2-3, with a weak D call TRBD2 (5 bases). This CDR3 has 15 residues. Looked up from germline, CDR1 is SEHNR and CDR2 is FQNEAQ (reference sequence). The germline V and J ends were trimmed by 4 bases and 2 bases, with 13 bases remaining between them. In DNA, the CDR3 is TGTGCCAGCAGCTCCTCGAGGAGGCCCACAGATACGCAGTATTTT. This codes for CASSSSRRPTDTQYF.

This sequence joins TRBV7-9 and TRBJ2-1; the match to TRBD1 covers 10 bases. Germline trimming cut 5 bases from V and 8 bases from J; bases unmatched to any gene: 6. The CDR3 has 14 residues. Germline-derived CDR1 and CDR2 are SEHNR and FQNEAQ (reference sequence). CDR3 protein: CASSPGQGWYEQFF. The CDR3 DNA reads TGTGCCAGCAGCCCGGGACAGGGGTGGTATGAGCAGTTCTTC.

The V gene is TRBV6-5, the J gene TRBJ2-6, with a weak D call TRBD1 (5 bases). V lost 6 bases to trimming and J lost 0 bases, with 9 bases between them. This CDR3 has 15 amino acids. Germline-derived CDR1 and CDR2 are MNHEY and SVGAGI. CDR3 DNA sequence: TGTGCCAGCAGCCGCGACAGCTCTGGGGCCAACGTCCTGACTTTC. Its protein product is CASSRDSSGANVLTF.

The chain employs TRBV14 and TRBJ2-1, with 7 positions matching TRBD2. V shed 5 bases and J 0 bases; nucleotides not matched to a gene: 13. CDR3 length: 18 residues. The germline CDR1 and CDR2 sequences are SGHDN and FVKESK. The CDR3 nucleotides are TGTGCCAGCAGCTTCCGGTCCCTAGCGGTCACCTCCTACAATGAGCAGTTCTTC. This encodes CASSFRSLAVTSYNEQFF.

This chain connects TRBV12-3 or TRBV12-4 to TRBJ1-5, with D perhaps matching TRBD1 (5 bases). Trimming stripped 8 bases from V and 5 bases from J, with 13 bases between. This CDR3 region has 13 residues. CDR3 amino acids: CASLKKGDQPQHF. CDR3 bases: TGTGCCAGCTTAAAGAAAGGGGATCAGCCCCAGCATTTT.

The rearrangement uses TRBV5-5 and TRBJ2-1; 11 bases fit TRBD2. Germline assignment: CDR1 SGHKS and CDR2 YYEKEE (reference sequence). After removal of 0 bases from V and 8 bases from J, the junction contained 4 bases not matched to a gene. The CDR3 is 15 amino acids. CDR3 coding DNA: TGTGCCAGCAGCTTGGATAGCGGGGGGGCCGATGAGCAGTTCTTC. Translating gives CASSLDSGGADEQFF.

The J gene is TRBJ2-5, the V gene TRBV24-1; 7 nucleotides line up with TRBD1. This CDR3 has 15 amino acids. V lost 4 bases to trimming and J lost 1 base; unmatched junction nucleotides: 5. CDR1 and CDR2 from the germline V gene are KGHDR and SFDVKD. The CDR3 loop reads CATSDPGQSQETQYF. The CDR3 nucleotides are TGTGCCACCAGTGACCCGGGACAGAGCCAAGAGACCCAGTACTTC.

In its sample, this clone was seen once. The gene calls are TRBV15 and TRBJ1-1; the D is unclear. Germline V CDR1 and CDR2: LNHNV, YYDKDF (reference sequence). Trimming removed 3 bases at V and 1 base at J, with 6 bases between. The CDR3 length is 13 residues. CDR3 bases: TGTGCCACCAGCAGCGATAGGAACACTGAAGCTTTCTTT. It codes for CATSSDRNTEAFF.

The V gene is TRBV5-1, the J gene TRBJ1-3; no clear D. Germline lookup yields CDR1 SGHRS and CDR2 YFSETQ. V gave up 4 bases and J gave up 0 bases, with 8 bases separating them. This CDR3 comprises 14 residues. The CDR3 DNA follows: TGCGCCAGCAGCGAGGCGTCCTCTGGAAACACCATATATTTT. Translated: CASSEASSGNTIYF.

The V call is TRBV2, the J call TRBJ1-2; TRBD1 is a possible D gene (5 bases). The V gene lost 6 bases and the J gene lost 6 bases, with 14 bases spanning the gap. The CDR3 runs 13 residues. Germline V gives CDR1 SNHLY, CDR2 FYNNEI. CDR3 sequence: CASRPDKPHGYTF. DNA of the CDR3: TGTGCCAGCAGACCGGACAAACCGCATGGCTACACCTTC.

This clone was detected only a few times. This chain's CDR3 is CASSGGTGASNYGYTF. Written as DNA, the CDR3 is TGTGCCAGCAGCGGTGGGACAGGGGCCTCCAACTATGGCTACACCTTC. The chain has TRBV21-1 and TRBJ1-2; the D call TRBD1 from the table was never checked on the DNA. TRBV21-1 is noted as a pseudogene. This CDR3 comprises 16 residues.

V gene TRBV18 combines with J gene TRBJ2-1; TRBD2 aligns across 7 bases. The CDR3 contains 18 residues. CDR1 is KGHSH and CDR2 is LQKENI in the germline V gene. The V gene end was trimmed by 3 bases and the J gene end by 5 bases; junction bases not matched to a gene: 16. The CDR3 here is CASSPRGEGSSTDNEQFF. The DNA for the CDR3 is TGTGCCAGCTCACCCCGGGGGGAGGGGAGTTCTACTGACAATGAGCAGTTCTTC.

This chain links TRBV12-5 with TRBJ1-1; maybe TRBD1 (5 bases). Trimming removed 5 bases at V and 3 bases at J, with 10 bases between. Germline V gene data show CDR1 as LGHNT and CDR2 as FRNRAP. The CDR3 has 13 amino acids. The CDR3 reads CASGGGTHTEAFF. CDR3 coding DNA: TGTGCTAGTGGTGGGGGGACCCACACTGAAGCTTTCTTT.

The V gene is TRBV27, the J gene TRBJ1-2, with 7 bases matching TRBD1. The V segment lost 5 bases and the J segment 4 bases; nucleotides outside the gene matches: 4. Looked up from germline, CDR1 is MNHEY and CDR2 is SMNVEV (reference sequence). The CDR3 spans 13 residues. In nucleotides, the CDR3 is TGTGCCAGCAGTCTACAGGGGATCTATGGCTACACCTTC. It codes for CASSLQGIYGYTF.

The rearrangement links TRBV7-2 to TRBJ1-4; D unclear. CDR3 length equals 13 residues. Germline values: CDR1 SGHTA, CDR2 FQGNSA. Trimming took 5 bases from V and 7 from J, leaving 11 bases between them. This chain's CDR3 is CASSPPGSEKLFF. The CDR3 nucleotides are TGTGCCAGCAGCCCCCCGGGGTCTGAAAAACTGTTTTTT.

The chain carries TRBV6-5 and TRBJ2-3; TRBD1 aligns across 7 bases. The CDR3 length is 16 residues. In germline, CDR1 is MNHEY, CDR2 SVGAGI. J gave up 3 bases and V 1 base, and 7 bases lay outside the gene matches. This CDR3 is CASSYLGGRFTDTQYF. The CDR3 coding sequence is TGTGCCAGCAGTTACTTAGGGGGCAGGTTTACAGATACGCAGTATTTT.